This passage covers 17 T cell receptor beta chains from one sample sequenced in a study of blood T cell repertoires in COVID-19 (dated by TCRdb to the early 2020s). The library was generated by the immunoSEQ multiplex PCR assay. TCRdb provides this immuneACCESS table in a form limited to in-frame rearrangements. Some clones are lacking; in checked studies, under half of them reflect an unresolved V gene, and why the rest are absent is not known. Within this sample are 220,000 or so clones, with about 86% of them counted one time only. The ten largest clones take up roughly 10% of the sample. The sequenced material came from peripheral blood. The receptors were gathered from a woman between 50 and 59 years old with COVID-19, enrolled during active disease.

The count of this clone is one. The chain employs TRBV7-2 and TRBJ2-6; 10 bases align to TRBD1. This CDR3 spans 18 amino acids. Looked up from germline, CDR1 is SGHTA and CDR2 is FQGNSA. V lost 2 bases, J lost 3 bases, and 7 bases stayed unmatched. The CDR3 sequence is CASSLKGQGYVGANVLTF. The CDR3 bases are TGTGCCAGCAGCTTAAAGGGACAGGGGTATGTTGGGGCCAACGTCCTGACTTTC.

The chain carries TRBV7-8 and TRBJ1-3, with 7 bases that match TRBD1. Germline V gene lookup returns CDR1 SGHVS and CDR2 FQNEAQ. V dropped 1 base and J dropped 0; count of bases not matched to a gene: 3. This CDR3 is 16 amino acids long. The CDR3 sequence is CASSLVGQSSGNTIYF. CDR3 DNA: TGTGCCAGCAGCTTAGTGGGACAGTCCTCTGGAAACACCATATATTTT.

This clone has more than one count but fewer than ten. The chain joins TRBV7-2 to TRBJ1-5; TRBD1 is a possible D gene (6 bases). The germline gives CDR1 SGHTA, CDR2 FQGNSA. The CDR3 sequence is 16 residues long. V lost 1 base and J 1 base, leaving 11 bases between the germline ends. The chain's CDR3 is CASSLVDRGSNQPQHF. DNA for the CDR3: TGTGCCAGCAGCTTAGTGGACAGAGGGAGCAATCAGCCCCAGCATTTT.

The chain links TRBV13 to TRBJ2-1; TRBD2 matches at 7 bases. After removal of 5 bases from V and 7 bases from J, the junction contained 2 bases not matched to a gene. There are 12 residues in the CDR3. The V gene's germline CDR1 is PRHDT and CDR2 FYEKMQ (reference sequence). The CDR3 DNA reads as TGTGCCAGCAGCCTCGGGGGGAATGAGCAGTTCTTC. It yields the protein CASSLGGNEQFF.

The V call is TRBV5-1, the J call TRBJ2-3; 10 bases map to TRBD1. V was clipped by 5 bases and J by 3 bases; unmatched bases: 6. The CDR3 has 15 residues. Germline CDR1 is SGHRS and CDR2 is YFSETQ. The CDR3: CASSSMGQGTDTQYF. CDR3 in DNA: TGCGCCAGCAGTTCTATGGGACAGGGGACAGATACGCAGTATTTT.

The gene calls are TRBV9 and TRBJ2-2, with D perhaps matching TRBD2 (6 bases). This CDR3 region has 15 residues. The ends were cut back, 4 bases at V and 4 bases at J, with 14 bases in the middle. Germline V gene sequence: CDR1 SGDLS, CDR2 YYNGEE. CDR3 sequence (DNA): TGTGCCAGCAGCCCACGGGGACTCCTCACCGGGGAGCTGTTTTTT. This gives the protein CASSPRGLLTGELFF.

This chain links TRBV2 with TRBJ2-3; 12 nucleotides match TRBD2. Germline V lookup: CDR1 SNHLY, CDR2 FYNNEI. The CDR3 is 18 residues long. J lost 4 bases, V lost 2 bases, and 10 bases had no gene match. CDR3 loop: CASSERLAGGPPPDTQYF. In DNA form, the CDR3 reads TGTGCCAGCAGTGAACGTCTAGCGGGGGGGCCCCCCCCAGATACGCAGTATTTT. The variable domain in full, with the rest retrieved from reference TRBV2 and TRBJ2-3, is EPEVTQTPSHQVTQMGQEVILRCVPISNHLYFYWYRQILGQKVEFLVSFYNNEISEKSEIFDDQFSVERPDGSNFTLKIRSTKLEDSAMYFCASSERLAGGPPPDTQYFGPGTRLTVL.

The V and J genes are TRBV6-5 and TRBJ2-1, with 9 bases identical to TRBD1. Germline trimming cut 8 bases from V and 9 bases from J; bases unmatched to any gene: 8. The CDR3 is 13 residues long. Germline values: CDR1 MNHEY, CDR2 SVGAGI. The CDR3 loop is CASGTGKWREQFF. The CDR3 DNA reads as TGTGCCAGCGGGACAGGGAAGTGGCGTGAGCAGTTCTTC.

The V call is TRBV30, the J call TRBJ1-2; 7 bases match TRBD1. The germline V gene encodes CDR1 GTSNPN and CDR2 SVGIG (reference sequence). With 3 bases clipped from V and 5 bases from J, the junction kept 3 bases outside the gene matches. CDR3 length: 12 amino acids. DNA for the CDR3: TGTGCCTGGAGCCAGGGGGATTATGGCTACACCTTC. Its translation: CAWSQGDYGYTF.

The CDR3 loop reads CSGRAGVQYF. CDR3 sequence (DNA): TGCAGCGGGAGAGCGGGGGTGCAGTATTTT. This chain links TRBV29-1 with TRBJ2-3, with 8 bases matching TRBD2. J lost 11 bases, V lost 7 bases, and 5 bases had no gene match. The CDR3 covers 10 residues. Per the germline V gene, CDR1 is SQVTM and CDR2 is ANQGSEA.

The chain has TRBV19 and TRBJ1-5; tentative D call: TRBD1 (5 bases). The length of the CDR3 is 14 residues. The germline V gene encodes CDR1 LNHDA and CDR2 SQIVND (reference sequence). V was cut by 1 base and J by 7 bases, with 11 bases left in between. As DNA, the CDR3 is TGTGCCAGTAGTATAGTGGGGGGGGAGCAGCCCCAGCATTTT. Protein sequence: CASSIVGGEQPQHF.

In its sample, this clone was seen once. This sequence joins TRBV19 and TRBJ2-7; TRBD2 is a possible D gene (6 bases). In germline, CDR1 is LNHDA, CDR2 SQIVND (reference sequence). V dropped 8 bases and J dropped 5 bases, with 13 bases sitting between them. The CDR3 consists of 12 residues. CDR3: CASSMGGHEQYF. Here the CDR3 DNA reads TGTGCCAGTTCCATGGGGGGACACGAGCAGTACTTC.

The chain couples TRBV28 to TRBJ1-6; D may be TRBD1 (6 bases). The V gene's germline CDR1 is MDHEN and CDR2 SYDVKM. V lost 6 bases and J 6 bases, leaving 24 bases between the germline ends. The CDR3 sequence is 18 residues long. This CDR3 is CASSHRQEGLGFNSPLHF. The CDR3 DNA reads TGTGCCAGCAGCCACCGACAGGAAGGGCTCGGTTTTAATTCACCCCTCCACTTT.

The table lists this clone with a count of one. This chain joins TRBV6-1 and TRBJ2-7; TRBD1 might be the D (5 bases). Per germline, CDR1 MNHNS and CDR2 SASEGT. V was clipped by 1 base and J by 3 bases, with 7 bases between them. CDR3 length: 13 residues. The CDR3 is CASSEGQLYEQYV. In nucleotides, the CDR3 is TGTGCCAGCAGTGAAGGACAGCTCTACGAGCAGTACGTC.

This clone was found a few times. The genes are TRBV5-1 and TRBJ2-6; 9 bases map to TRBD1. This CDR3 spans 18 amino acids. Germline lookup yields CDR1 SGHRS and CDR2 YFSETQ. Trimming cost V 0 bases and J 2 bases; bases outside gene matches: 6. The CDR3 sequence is CASSLDGQGTPGANVLTF. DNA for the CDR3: TGCGCCAGCAGCTTGGACGGACAGGGGACCCCTGGGGCCAACGTCCTGACTTTC.

The CDR3 loop reads CASSQSYVPWNEQFF. CDR3 nucleotides: TGTGCCAGCAGCCAAAGCTACGTCCCTTGGAATGAGCAGTTCTTC. The J gene is TRBJ2-1, the V gene TRBV3-1 (or the pseudogene TRBV3-2); D gene unclear. The germline V gene encodes CDR1 LGHDT and CDR2 YNNKEL (reference sequence). V was shortened by 2 bases and J by 7 bases, with 15 bases between the two germline ends. The CDR3 loop spans 15 amino acids.

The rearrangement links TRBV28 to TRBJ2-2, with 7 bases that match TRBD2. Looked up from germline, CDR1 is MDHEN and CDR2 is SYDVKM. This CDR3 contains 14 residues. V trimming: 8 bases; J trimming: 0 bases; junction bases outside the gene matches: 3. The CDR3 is CASGGVSNTGELFF. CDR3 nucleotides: TGTGCCAGCGGGGGGGTGTCGAACACCGGGGAGCTGTTTTTT.